One T cell receptor (beta chain) is described in this entry. These data originate in a study of blood T cell repertoires in COVID-19. Study summary: Nucleic acid was either cDNA or gDNA, and it came from T cells, B-cell-depleted T cells, or PBMCs.

In the original processing: It was from reference gene primer amplification that nucleated cell counts were estimated. Using immunoSEQ multiplex PCR, the repertoire was profiled, and TCRdb retains in-frame clones only, with some absent. From that table come the V and J calls and clone size; the DNA was used to work out D and trimming. The sample lists a few hundred thousand clones; 85% to 90% were seen once. This CDR3 has 12 amino acids. V shed 5 bases and J 5 bases; nucleotides not matched to a gene: 2. Per the germline V gene, CDR1 is SEHNR and CDR2 is FQNEAQ (reference sequence). Seattle enrolled patients during active infection and tracked them longitudinally.

The sequence came from a woman aged 40-49 years with COVID-19, enrolled during active disease. This chain uses TRBV7-9 with TRBJ1-2; TRBD1 matches 7 bases. The sequencing sample was made of peripheral blood. The CDR3 bases are TGTGCCAGCAGCGGGACAGTATATGGCTACACCTTC. Protein sequence: CASSGTVYGYTF.